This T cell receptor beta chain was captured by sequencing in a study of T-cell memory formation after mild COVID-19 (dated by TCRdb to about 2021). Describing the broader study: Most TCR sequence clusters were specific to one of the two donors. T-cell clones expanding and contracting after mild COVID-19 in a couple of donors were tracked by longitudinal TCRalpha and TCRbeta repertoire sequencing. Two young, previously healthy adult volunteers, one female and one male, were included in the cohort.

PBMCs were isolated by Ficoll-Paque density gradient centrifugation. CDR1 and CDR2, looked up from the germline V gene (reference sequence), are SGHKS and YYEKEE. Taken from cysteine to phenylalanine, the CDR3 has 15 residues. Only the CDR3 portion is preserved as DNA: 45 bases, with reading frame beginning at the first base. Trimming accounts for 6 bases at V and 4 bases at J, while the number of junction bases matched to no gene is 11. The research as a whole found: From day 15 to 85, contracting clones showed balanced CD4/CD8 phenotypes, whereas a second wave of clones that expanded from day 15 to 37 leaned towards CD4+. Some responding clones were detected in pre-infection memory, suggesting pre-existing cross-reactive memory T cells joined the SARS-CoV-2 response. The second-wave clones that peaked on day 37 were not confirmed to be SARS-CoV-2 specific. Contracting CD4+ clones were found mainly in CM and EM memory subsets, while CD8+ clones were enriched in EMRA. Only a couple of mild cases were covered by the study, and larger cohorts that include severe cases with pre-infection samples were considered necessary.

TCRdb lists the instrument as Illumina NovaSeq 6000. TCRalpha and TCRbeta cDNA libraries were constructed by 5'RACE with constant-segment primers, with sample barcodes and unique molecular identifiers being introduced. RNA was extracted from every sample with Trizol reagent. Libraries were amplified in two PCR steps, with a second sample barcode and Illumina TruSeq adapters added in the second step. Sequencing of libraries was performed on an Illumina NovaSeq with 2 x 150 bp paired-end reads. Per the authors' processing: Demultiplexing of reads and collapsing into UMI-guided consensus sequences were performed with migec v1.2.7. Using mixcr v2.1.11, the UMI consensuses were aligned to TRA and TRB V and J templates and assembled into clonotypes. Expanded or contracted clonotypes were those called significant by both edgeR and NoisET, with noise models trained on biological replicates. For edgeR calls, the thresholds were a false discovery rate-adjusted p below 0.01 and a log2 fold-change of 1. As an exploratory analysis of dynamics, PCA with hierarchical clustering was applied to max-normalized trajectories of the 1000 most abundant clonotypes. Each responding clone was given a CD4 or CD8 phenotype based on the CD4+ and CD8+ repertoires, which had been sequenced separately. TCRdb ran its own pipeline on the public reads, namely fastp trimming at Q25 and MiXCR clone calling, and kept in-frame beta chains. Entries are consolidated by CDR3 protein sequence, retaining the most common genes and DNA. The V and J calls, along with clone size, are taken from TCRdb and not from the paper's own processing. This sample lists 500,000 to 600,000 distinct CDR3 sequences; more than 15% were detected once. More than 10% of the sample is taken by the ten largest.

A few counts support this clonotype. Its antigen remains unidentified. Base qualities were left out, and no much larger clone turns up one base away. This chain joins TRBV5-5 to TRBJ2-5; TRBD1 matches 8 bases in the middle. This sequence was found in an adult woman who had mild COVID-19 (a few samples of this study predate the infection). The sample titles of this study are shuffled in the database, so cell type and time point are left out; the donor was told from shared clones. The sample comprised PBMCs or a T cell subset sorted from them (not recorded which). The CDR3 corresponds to CASTPSGQARETQYF. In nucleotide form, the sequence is TGTGCCAGCACTCCGTCGGGACAGGCAAGAGAGACCCAGTACTTC.